Each of the 17 T cell receptor beta chains below was sequenced from the same sample in a study of siplizumab effects on memory and regulatory T cells. Assay used: immunoSEQ multiplex PCR; TCRdb lists only in-frame clones, some missing. The sample records 85,000 to 95,000 clones, 90% to 95% being singletons. Sequenced sample: non-Treg CD4+ T cells sorted from blood. The origin of the receptors is a human donor in good health.

V usage is TRBV7-9 and J usage is TRBJ1-1; D unclear. Germline V gives CDR1 SEHNR, CDR2 FQNEAQ (reference sequence). The CDR3 length is 12 residues. V was trimmed by 2 bases and J by 0 bases, leaving 1 base between them. The CDR3 sequence is CASSLMNTEAFF. As DNA, the CDR3 is TGTGCCAGCAGCTTAATGAACACTGAAGCTTTCTTT. Full variable domain (rest looked up from reference TRBV7-9 and TRBJ1-1): DTGVSQNPRHKITKRGQNVTFRCDPISEHNRLYWYRQTLGQGPEFLTYFQNEAQLEKSRLLSDRFSAERPKGSFSTLEIQRTEQGDSAMYLCASSLMNTEAFFGQGTRLTVV.

V gene TRBV7-2 combines with J gene TRBJ2-3; perhaps TRBD2 as D (6 bases). V was clipped by 3 bases and J by 0 bases, with 10 bases between them. CDR3 length equals 15 residues. Germline loops: CDR1 SGHTA, CDR2 FQGNSA. The CDR3 sequence: CASSFRRASTDTQYF. For the CDR3, the DNA is TGTGCCAGCAGCTTCCGGAGGGCTAGCACAGATACGCAGTATTTT.

The V call is TRBV6-1, the J call TRBJ1-5; D remains unclear. This CDR3 has 15 amino acids. Germline V gives CDR1 MNHNS, CDR2 SASEGT. V lost 6 bases and J lost 3, with 15 bases in between. The CDR3 nucleotides read TGTGCCAGCAGCAAGGACCCCTTGGACAATCAGCCCCAGCATTTT. Its translation: CASSKDPLDNQPQHF.

The chain is built from TRBV30 and TRBJ2-5; no reliable D call. V was shortened by 2 bases and J by 3 bases, with 13 bases between the two germline ends. The CDR3 runs to 14 residues. Germline-derived CDR1 and CDR2 are GTSNPN and SVGIG (reference sequence). CDR3 sequence reads: CAWSRWAPKETQYF. CDR3 coding DNA: TGTGCCTGGAGTCGGTGGGCGCCAAAAGAGACCCAGTACTTC.

DNA of the CDR3: TGTGCCAGCAGTTTCAACAGGGGGCTCGCTGAAGCTTTCTTT. Translated, it gives CASSFNRGLAEAFF. V and J are TRBV6-5 and TRBJ1-1; TRBD1 matches at 9 bases. The CDR3 has 14 residues. Germline V CDR1 and CDR2: MNHEY, SVGAGI. Unmatched junction bases numbered 6, after V lost 4 bases and J lost 6 bases.

CDR3 residues: CASSFRGLGTDTQYF. DNA of the CDR3: TGTGCCAGCAGTTTCAGGGGGCTGGGCACAGATACGCAGTATTTT. The gene calls are TRBV6-6 and TRBJ2-3, with 8 bases matching TRBD1. With 4 bases clipped from V and 1 base from J, the junction kept 4 bases outside the gene matches. The CDR3 runs to 15 residues. Germline loops: CDR1 MNHNY, CDR2 SVGAGI (reference sequence).

The DNA for the CDR3 is TGCGCCAGCAGCCCCGGACAGTTTCGAAATTCACCCCTCCACTTT. Translation gives CASSPGQFRNSPLHF. The V gene is TRBV5-1, the J gene TRBJ1-6; D may be TRBD1 (6 bases). Trimming took 4 bases from V and 7 from J, leaving 15 bases between them. This CDR3 is built from 15 residues. Germline V gene data show CDR1 as SGHRS and CDR2 as YFSETQ.

CDR3 DNA: TGTGCCAGCTCACCTTTTTCCGGGACGGCTGATGGCTACACCTTC. This gives the protein CASSPFSGTADGYTF. V usage is TRBV18 and J usage is TRBJ1-2; perhaps TRBD1 as D (5 bases). The CDR3 loop spans 15 amino acids. Germline V gene lookup returns CDR1 KGHSH and CDR2 LQKENI. Trimming took 3 bases from V and 6 from J, leaving 17 bases between them.

V is TRBV9 and J is TRBJ2-1; weak D call: TRBD1 (5 bases). Germline CDR1 reads SGDLS; CDR2 reads YYNGEE. This CDR3 is built from 14 residues. Trimming cost V 4 bases and J 10 bases, with 18 bases left between them. The CDR3 bases are TGTGCCAGCAGCCCCCTCTCGCAGGGAAAGGAGCAGTTCTTC. It codes for CASSPLSQGKEQFF.

The chain joins TRBV5-1 to TRBJ1-4, with 7 bases matching TRBD1. The ends lost 4 bases at V and 8 bases at J; junction bases unmatched: 8. This CDR3 is built from 14 residues. Germline V gene data show CDR1 as SGHRS and CDR2 as YFSETQ. Here the CDR3 reads CASSTGEVGEKLFF. In DNA, the CDR3 is TGCGCCAGCAGCACAGGGGAGGTGGGGGAAAAACTGTTTTTT.

The chain carries TRBV12-5 and TRBJ2-2; D ambiguous. V lost 5 bases, J lost 3 bases, and 7 bases lay in between. Germline lookup yields CDR1 LGHNT and CDR2 FRNRAP. The CDR3 runs 13 residues. The chain's CDR3 is CASGQSYTGELFF. The CDR3, as DNA: TGTGCTAGTGGTCAATCCTACACCGGGGAGCTGTTTTTT.

The chain joins TRBV30 to TRBJ1-1, with D possibly matching TRBD1 (5 bases). The CDR3 consists of 13 residues. The V end lost 3 bases, the J end lost 6 bases, and 14 bases lay between the germline ends. In germline, CDR1 is GTSNPN, CDR2 SVGIG (reference sequence). CDR3 nucleotide sequence: TGTGCCTGGAGCGCCCTGGGGGTATCTGAAGCTTTCTTT. Its translation is CAWSALGVSEAFF.

This chain connects TRBV5-6 to TRBJ1-2, with D possibly matching TRBD1 (5 bases). The V gene lost 4 bases and the J gene lost 6 bases, with 19 bases spanning the gap. Germline V gene data show CDR1 as SGHDT and CDR2 as YYEEEE. This CDR3 has 15 amino acids. The chain's CDR3 is CASSRGPGAGNGYTF. As DNA, the CDR3 is TGTGCCAGCAGCCGAGGGCCCGGGGCTGGTAATGGCTACACCTTC.

The chain combines TRBV5-1 with TRBJ1-2, with D uncertain. The CDR3 sequence is 15 residues long. CDR1 SGHRS and CDR2 YFSETQ come from the germline V gene. The ends were cut back, 0 bases at V and 0 bases at J, with 9 bases in the middle. CDR3: CASSLGAEANYGYTF. The CDR3 nucleotides are TGCGCCAGCAGCTTGGGGGCGGAAGCTAACTATGGCTACACCTTC.

The chain joins TRBV2 to TRBJ1-1; possibly TRBD1 for D (6 bases). Germline V gives CDR1 SNHLY, CDR2 FYNNEI. The CDR3 length is 15 residues. The V gene lost 7 bases and the J gene lost 2 bases, with 17 bases spanning the gap. The CDR3 sequence is CASIRRGATNTEAFF. The CDR3 DNA is TGTGCCAGCATCCGCCGGGGGGCAACAAACACTGAAGCTTTCTTT.

CDR3 protein: CASSPGGYGYTF. The CDR3 DNA sequence: TGTGCCAGCAGCCCAGGGGGATATGGCTACACCTTC. J is TRBJ1-2 and V is TRBV11-3; the match to TRBD1 covers 7 bases. The ends lost 5 bases at V and 5 bases at J; junction bases unmatched: 2. The CDR3 consists of 12 residues. Germline V gene sequence: CDR1 SGHNT, CDR2 YENEEA.

This chain uses TRBV30 with TRBJ1-1, with 11 bases lining up with TRBD1. CDR1 and CDR2 from the germline V gene are GTSNPN and SVGIG (reference sequence). This CDR3 has 13 amino acids. Trimming at V came to 3 bases and at J to 4 bases, leaving 1 base not matched to a gene. The CDR3 is CAWSGQGATEAFF. The CDR3 coding sequence is TGTGCCTGGAGCGGACAGGGGGCCACTGAAGCTTTCTTT.